A single sample gave rise to the 2 T cell receptor beta chains below, sequenced in a study of blood T cell repertoires in COVID-19. Clones were sequenced by immunoSEQ multiplex PCR, and TCRdb holds only the in-frame ones, with some missing. The sample shows 140,000 to 150,000 clones, roughly nine tenths of them seen only once. Sequencing was performed on peripheral blood. The source is a woman aged 55 to 70 with active COVID-19.

The chain combines TRBV7-2 with TRBJ2-7; 7 bases agree with TRBD1. The CDR3 contains 15 residues. CDR1 and CDR2 from the germline V gene are SGHTA and FQGNSA. V was clipped by 1 base and J by 2 bases; unmatched bases: 5. CDR3 loop: CASSLDRDSTYEQYF. The CDR3 bases are TGTGCCAGCAGCTTAGACCGGGACAGCACCTACGAGCAGTACTTC.

The chain couples TRBV4-1 to TRBJ2-7, with 10 nucleotides matching TRBD1. With V trimmed by 3 bases and J by 7 bases, 9 bases remained unmatched. The CDR3 is 15 amino acids. Germline V gene lookup returns CDR1 MGHRA and CDR2 YSYEKL. The CDR3 sequence is CASSHPGQGIREQYF. In DNA form, the CDR3 reads TGCGCCAGCAGCCACCCGGGACAGGGGATACGGGAGCAGTACTTC.